Sequencing of this T cell receptor beta chain was carried out in a study of T cells in Graves' hyperthyroidism and ophthalmopathy. Study-level points and caveats: Blood also held most thyroid clonotypes expanded beyond 0.001. The authors' 13 V-J model separated ophthalmopathy from stable hyperthyroidism.

This clonotype was seen many times. Antigen: not known. CDR1 SGHAT and CDR2 FQNNGV come from the germline V gene. V was pared by 0 bases and J by 1 base, with 7 bases between. This CDR3 is built from 14 residues. There were TCR beta CDR3 regions amplified from RNA transcripts. The TCR CDR3 was amplified in a first-round RT-PCR using the HTBI primer set. MiXCR, applied by TCRdb to the multiplex PCR reads, yields one record per CDR3 protein. In the table there are 500,000 to 650,000 distinct CDR3 sequences, roughly 14% of which are singletons. The sample consisted of blood. V gene TRBV11-2 combines with J gene TRBJ2-7; unclear D gene. The clonotype comes from a woman between 50 and 59 years old with Graves' ophthalmopathy. This CDR3 reads CASSLDLGSYEQYF. CDR3 sequence (DNA): TGTGCCAGCAGCTTAGATCTCGGGTCCTACGAGCAGTACTTC.